This T cell receptor beta chain was obtained from a study of naive and memory T cell subsets. Study-wide results and limits: Possibly reflecting memory cells re-expressing CD45RA, a few larger clonotypes occurred in naive repertoires, especially CD8. TCR abundance followed a power law differing between naive and memory subsets.

Concerning this clonotype itself: What it binds is unknown.

The beta constant-region primer was an equimolar mix of two oligonucleotides covering TRBC1 and TRBC2. Nested alpha and beta constant-region primers with the SP2 primer drove four PCR rounds on ligated cDNA. A 12-nucleotide UMI and the SP2 primer were added to the cDNA 3' end by oligonucleotide ligation. MiXCR, applied by TCRdb to the UMI-ligation and nested PCR reads, yields one record per CDR3 protein. The profile shows approximately 150,000 distinct CDR3 sequences, about 20% of them singletons. Material: naive CD8+ T cells from blood. This TCR derives from a human donor in good health.

The CDR3 sequence: CASSQYGRDLETQYF. CDR3 DNA sequence: TGTGCCAGCAGCCAGTATGGAAGGGACCTAGAGACCCAGTACTTC. The rearrangement joins TRBV3-1 to TRBJ2-5, with D perhaps given as TRBD1 or TRBD2 (5 bases each). In germline, CDR1 is LGHDT, CDR2 YNNKEL (reference sequence). V was cut by 3 bases and J by 4 bases, with 15 bases left in between. CDR3 size: 15 residues.